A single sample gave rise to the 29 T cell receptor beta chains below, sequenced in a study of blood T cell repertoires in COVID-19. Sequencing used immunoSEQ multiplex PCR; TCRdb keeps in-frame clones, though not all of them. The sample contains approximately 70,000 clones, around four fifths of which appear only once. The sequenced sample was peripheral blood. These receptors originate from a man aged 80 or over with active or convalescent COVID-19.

CDR3 sequence (DNA): TGTGCCAGCAGTTTATGGGACAGGGGACACCAGCCCCAGCATTTT. It specifies CASSLWDRGHQPQHF. The chain carries TRBV28 and TRBJ1-5; 9 bases match TRBD1. Germline CDR1 reads MDHEN; CDR2 reads SYDVKM. The CDR3 is made up of 15 amino acids. V was clipped by 0 bases and J by 7 bases; unmatched bases: 4.

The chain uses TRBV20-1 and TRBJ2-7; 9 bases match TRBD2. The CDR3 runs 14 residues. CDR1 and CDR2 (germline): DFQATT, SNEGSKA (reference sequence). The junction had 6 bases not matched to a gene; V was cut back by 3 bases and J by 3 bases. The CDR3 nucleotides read TGCAGTGCTAGTTTCAGCGGGAGGAACTACGAGCAGTACTTC. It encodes CSASFSGRNYEQYF.

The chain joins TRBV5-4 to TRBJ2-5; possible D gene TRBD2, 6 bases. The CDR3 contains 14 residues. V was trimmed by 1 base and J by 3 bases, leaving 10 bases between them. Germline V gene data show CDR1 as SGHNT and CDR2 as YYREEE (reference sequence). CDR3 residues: CASSLFRGKETQYF. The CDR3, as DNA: TGTGCCAGCAGCTTGTTCCGGGGGAAAGAGACCCAGTACTTC.

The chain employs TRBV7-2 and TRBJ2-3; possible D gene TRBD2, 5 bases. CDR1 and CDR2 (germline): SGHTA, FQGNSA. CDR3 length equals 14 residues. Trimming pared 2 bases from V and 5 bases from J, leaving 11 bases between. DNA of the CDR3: TGTGCCAGCAGCTTACAGCGGCGCGGAGATACGCAGTATTTT. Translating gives CASSLQRRGDTQYF.

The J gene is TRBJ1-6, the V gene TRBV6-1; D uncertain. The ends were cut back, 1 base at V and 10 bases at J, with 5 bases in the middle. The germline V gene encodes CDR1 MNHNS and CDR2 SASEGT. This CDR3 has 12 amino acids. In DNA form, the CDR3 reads TGTGCCAGCAGTGAAGGGCCGTCACCCCTCCACTTT. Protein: CASSEGPSPLHF.

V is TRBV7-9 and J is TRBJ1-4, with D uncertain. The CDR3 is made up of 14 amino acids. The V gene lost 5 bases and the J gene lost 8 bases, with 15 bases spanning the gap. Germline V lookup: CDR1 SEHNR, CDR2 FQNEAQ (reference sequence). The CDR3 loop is CASSNLRAGEKLFF. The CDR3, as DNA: TGTGCCAGCAGCAACCTTAGGGCGGGCGAAAAACTGTTTTTT.

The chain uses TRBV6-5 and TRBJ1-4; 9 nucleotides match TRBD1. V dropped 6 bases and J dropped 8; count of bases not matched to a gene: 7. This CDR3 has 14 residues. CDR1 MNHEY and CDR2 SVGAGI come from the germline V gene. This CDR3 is CASRRTGDGEKLFF. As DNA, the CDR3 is TGTGCCAGCAGACGGACAGGGGACGGAGAAAAACTGTTTTTT.

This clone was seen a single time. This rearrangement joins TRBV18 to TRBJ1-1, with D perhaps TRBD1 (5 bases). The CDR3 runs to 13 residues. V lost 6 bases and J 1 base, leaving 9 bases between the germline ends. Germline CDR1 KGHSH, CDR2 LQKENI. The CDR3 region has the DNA TGTGCCAGCTCGCCGGACAAGAACACTGAAGCTTTCTTT. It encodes CASSPDKNTEAFF.

Here the CDR3 reads CASTGRQGGNSPLHF. In DNA form, the CDR3 reads TGTGCCAGCACCGGCCGACAGGGTGGGAATTCACCCCTCCACTTT. V gene TRBV27 combines with J gene TRBJ1-6, with TRBD1 identical over 7 bases. After removal of 7 bases from V and 7 bases from J, the junction contained 10 bases not matched to a gene. CDR1 MNHEY and CDR2 SMNVEV come from the germline V gene (reference sequence). CDR3 length: 15 residues.

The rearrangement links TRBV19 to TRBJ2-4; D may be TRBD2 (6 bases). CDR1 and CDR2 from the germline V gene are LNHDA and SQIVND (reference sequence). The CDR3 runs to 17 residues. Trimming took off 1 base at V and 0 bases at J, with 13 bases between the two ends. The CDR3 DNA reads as TGTGCCAGTAGTATAGTTCCGGGAGTAGTAGCCAAAAACATTCAGTACTTC. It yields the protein CASSIVPGVVAKNIQYF.

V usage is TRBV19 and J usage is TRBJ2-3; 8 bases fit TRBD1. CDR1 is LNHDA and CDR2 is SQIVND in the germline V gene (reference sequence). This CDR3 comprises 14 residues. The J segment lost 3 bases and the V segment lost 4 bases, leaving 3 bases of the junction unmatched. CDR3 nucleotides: TGTGCCAGTAGTACCCGGACAGGGACAGATACGCAGTATTTT. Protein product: CASSTRTGTDTQYF. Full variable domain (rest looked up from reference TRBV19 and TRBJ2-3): DGGITQSPKYLFRKEGQNVTLSCEQNLNHDAMYWYRQDPGQGLRLIYYSQIVNDFQKGDIAEGYSVSREKKESFPLTVTSAQKNPTAFYLCASSTRTGTDTQYFGPGTRLTVL.

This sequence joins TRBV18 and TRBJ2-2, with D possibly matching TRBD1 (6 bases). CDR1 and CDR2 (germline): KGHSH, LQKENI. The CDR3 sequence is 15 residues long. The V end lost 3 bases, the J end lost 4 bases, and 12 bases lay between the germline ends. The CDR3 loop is CASSPQGPGTGELFF. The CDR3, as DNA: TGTGCCAGCTCACCTCAGGGGCCCGGCACCGGGGAGCTGTTTTTT.

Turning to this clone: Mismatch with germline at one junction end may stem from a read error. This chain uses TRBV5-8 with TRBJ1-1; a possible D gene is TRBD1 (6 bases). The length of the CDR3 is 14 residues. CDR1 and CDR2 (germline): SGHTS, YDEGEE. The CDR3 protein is CASSLGTRGRHLVF. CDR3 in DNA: TGTGCCAGCAGCCTCGGGACAAGGGGCCGACATTTGGTTTTT.

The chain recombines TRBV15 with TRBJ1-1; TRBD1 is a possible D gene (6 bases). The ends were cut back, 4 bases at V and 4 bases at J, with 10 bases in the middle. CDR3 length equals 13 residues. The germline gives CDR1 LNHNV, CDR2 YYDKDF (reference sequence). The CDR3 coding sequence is TGTGCCACCAGCACACAGGGTGGCACTGAAGCTTTCTTT. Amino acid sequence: CATSTQGGTEAFF.

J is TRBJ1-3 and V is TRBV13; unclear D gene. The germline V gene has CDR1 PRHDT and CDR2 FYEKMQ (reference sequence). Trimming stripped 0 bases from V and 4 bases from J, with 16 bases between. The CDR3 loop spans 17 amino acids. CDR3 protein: CASSLGIRGLAGNTIYF. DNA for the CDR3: TGTGCCAGCAGCTTAGGGATCAGAGGGCTAGCCGGAAACACCATATATTTT.

The CDR3 DNA reads as TGTGCCACCAGAGGGGGCCAATTTACCGGGGAGCTGTTTTTT. Translating it yields CATRGGQFTGELFF. The chain combines TRBV15 with TRBJ2-2, with 7 bases identical to TRBD1. CDR3 length equals 14 residues. The germline V gene has CDR1 LNHNV and CDR2 YYDKDF (reference sequence). Trimming cost V 6 bases and J 5 bases; bases outside gene matches: 6.

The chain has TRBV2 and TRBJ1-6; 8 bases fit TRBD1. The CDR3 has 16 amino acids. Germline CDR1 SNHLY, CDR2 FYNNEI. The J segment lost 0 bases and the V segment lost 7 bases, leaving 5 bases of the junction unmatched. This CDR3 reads CASTGTGSSYNSPLHF. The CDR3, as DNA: TGTGCCAGCACCGGGACAGGCAGCTCCTATAATTCACCCCTCCACTTT.

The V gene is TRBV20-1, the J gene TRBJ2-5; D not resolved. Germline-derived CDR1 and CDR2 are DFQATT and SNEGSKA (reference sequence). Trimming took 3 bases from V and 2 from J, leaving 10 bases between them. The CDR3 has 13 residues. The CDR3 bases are TGCAGTGCTAGTCTTTCGTCGCAAGAGACCCAGTACTTC. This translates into CSASLSSQETQYF.

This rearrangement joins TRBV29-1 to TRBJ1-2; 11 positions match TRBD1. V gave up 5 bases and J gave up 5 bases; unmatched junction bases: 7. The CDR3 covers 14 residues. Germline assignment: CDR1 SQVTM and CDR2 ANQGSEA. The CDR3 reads CSVNMGQGGYGYTF. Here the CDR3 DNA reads TGCAGCGTTAATATGGGACAGGGGGGGTATGGCTACACCTTC.

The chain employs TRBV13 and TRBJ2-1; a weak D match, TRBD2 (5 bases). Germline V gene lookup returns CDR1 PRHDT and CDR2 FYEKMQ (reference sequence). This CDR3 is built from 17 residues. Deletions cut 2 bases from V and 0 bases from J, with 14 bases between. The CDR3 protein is CASSLRVGMSSYNEQFF. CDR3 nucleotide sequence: TGTGCCAGCAGCTTAAGGGTCGGGATGAGCTCCTACAATGAGCAGTTCTTC.

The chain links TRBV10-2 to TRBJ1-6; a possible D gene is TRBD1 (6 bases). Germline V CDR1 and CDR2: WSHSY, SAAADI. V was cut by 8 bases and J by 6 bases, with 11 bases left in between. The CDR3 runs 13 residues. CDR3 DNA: TGCGCCAGCGCTATGGACAGTAATTCACCCCTCCACTTT. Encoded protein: CASAMDSNSPLHF.

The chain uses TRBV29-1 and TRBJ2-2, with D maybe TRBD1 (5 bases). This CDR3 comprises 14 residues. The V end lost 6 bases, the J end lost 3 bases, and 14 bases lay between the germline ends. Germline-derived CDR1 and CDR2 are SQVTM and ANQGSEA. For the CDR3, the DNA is TGCAGCGTCCAGGGTGTCGGGTACACCGGGGAGCTGTTTTTT. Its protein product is CSVQGVGYTGELFF.

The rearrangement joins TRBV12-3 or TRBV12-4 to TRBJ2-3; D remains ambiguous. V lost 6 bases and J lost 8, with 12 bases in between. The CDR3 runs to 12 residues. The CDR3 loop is CASSLTSVTQYF. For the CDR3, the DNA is TGTGCCAGCAGCCTTACCTCAGTTACGCAGTATTTT.

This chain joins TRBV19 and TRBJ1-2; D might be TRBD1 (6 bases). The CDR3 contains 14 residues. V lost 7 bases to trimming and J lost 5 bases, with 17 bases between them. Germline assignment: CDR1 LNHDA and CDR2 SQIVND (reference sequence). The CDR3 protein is CASISSAGEYGYTF. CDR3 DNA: TGTGCCAGTATCAGCTCGGCAGGGGAATATGGCTACACCTTC. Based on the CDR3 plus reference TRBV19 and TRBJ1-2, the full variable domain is DGGITQSPKYLFRKEGQNVTLSCEQNLNHDAMYWYRQDPGQGLRLIYYSQIVNDFQKGDIAEGYSVSREKKESFPLTVTSAQKNPTAFYLCASISSAGEYGYTFGSGTRLTVV.

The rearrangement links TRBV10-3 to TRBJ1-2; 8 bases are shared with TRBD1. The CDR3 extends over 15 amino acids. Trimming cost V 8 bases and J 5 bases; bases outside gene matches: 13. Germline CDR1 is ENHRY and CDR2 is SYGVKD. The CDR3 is CAIRGQATALYGYTF. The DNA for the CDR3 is TGTGCCATCCGGGGACAGGCCACTGCCCTTTATGGCTACACCTTC.

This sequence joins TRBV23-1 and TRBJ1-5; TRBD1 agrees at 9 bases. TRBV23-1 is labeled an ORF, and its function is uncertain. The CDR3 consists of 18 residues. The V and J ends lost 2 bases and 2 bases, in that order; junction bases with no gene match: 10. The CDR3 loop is CASSQVGQGLCGNQPQHF. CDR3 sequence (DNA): TGCGCCAGCAGTCAAGTGGGACAGGGTTTATGTGGCAATCAGCCCCAGCATTTT.

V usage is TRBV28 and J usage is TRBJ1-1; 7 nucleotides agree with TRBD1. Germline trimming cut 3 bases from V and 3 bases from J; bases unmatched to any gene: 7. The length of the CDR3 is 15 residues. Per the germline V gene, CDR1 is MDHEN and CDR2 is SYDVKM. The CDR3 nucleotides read TGTGCCAGCAGTTTCCAGAGACAGGGATACACTGAAGCTTTCTTT. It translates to CASSFQRQGYTEAFF. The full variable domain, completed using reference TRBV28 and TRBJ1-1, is DVKVTQSSRYLVKRTGEKVFLECVQDMDHENMFWYRQDPGLGLRLIYFSYDVKMKEKGDIPEGYSVSREKKERFSLILESASTNQTSMYLCASSFQRQGYTEAFFGQGTRLTVV.

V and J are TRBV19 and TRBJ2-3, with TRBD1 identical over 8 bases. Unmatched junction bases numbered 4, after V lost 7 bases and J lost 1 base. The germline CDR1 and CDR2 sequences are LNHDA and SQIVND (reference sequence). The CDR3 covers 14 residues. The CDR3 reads CASKTQGGTDTQYF. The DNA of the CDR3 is TGTGCCAGTAAAACACAGGGGGGCACAGATACGCAGTATTTT.

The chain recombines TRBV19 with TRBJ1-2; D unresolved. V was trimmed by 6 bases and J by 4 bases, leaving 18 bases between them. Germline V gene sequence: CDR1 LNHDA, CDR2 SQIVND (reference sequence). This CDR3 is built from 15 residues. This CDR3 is CASSFVGEIGYGYTF. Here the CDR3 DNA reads TGTGCCAGTAGCTTTGTCGGGGAAATAGGCTATGGCTACACCTTC.